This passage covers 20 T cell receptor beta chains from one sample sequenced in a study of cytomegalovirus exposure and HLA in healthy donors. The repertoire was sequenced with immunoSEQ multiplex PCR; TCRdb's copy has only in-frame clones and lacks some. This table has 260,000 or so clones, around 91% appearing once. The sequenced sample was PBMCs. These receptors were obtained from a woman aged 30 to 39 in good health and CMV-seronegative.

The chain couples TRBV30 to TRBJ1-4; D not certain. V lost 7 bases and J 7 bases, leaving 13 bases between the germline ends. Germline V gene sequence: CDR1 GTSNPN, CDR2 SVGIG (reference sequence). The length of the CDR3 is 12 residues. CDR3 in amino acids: CAFHHDGEKLFF. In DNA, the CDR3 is TGTGCCTTCCACCACGATGGTGAAAAACTGTTTTTT.

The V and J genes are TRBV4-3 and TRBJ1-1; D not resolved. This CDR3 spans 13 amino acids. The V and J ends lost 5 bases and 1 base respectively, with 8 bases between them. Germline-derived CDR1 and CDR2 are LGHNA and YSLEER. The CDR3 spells CASSAVRNTEAFF. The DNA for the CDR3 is TGCGCCAGCAGCGCTGTCCGGAACACTGAAGCTTTCTTT.

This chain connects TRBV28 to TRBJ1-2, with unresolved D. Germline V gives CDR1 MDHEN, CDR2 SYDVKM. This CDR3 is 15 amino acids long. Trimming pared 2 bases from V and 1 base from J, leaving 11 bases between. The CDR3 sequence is CASSLIRRDNYGYTF. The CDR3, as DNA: TGTGCCAGCAGTTTAATCAGGCGGGATAACTATGGCTACACCTTC.

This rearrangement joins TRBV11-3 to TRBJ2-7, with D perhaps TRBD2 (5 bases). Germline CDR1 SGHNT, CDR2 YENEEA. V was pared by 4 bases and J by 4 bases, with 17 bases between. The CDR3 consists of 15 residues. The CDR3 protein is CASSSERLAQYEQYF. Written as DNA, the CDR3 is TGTGCCAGCAGCTCCGAGCGGCTAGCTCAATACGAGCAGTACTTC.

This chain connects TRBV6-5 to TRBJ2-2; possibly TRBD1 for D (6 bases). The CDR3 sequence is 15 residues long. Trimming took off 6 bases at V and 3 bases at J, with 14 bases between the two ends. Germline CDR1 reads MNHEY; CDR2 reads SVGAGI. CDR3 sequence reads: CASRTQTGHTGELFF. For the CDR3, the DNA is TGTGCCAGCAGAACCCAAACAGGGCACACCGGGGAGCTGTTTTTT.

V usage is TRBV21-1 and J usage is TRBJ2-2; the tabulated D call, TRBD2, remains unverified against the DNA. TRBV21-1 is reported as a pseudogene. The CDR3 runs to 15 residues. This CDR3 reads CASRLGEGNTGELFF. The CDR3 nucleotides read TGTGCCAGCCGTCTAGGGGAGGGAAACACCGGGGAGCTGTTTTTT.

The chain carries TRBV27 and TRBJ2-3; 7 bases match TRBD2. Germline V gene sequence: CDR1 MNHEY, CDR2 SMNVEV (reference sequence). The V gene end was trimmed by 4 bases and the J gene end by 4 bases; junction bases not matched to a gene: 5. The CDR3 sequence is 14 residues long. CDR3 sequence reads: CASSSGLAADTQYF. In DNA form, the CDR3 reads TGTGCCAGCAGTTCAGGGCTAGCGGCAGATACGCAGTATTTT.

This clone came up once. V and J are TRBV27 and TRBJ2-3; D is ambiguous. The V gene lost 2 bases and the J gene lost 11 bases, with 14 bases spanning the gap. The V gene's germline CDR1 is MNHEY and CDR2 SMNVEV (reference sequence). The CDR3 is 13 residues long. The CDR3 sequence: CASSLAGPLGQYF. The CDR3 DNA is TGTGCCAGCAGTTTAGCCGGACCATTAGGGCAGTATTTT.

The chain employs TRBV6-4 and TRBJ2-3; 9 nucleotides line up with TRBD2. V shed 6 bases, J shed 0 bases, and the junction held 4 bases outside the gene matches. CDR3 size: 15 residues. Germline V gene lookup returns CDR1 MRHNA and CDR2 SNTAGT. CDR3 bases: TGTGCCAGCAGCCGAACTAGCGGGAGCACAGATACGCAGTATTTT. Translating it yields CASSRTSGSTDTQYF.

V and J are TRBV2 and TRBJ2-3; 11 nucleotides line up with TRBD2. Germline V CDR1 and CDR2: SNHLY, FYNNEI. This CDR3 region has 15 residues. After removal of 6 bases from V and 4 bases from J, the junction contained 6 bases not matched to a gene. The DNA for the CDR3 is TGTGCCAGCAGACTAACTAGCGGGAGCGCAGATACGCAGTATTTT. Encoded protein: CASRLTSGSADTQYF.

The CDR3 DNA reads as TGTGCCAGCAGTTACGGACAGGGCACAGAGCAGTACTTC. It encodes CASSYGQGTEQYF. This chain uses TRBV5-6 with TRBJ2-7; TRBD1 aligns across 8 bases. This CDR3 has 13 amino acids. V dropped 5 bases and J dropped 7; count of bases not matched to a gene: 8. Germline CDR1 SGHDT, CDR2 YYEEEE.

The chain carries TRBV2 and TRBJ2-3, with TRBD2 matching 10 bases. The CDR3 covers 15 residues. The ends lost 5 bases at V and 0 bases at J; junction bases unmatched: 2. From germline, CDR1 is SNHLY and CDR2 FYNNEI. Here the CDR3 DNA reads TGTGCCAGCAGTAGGACTAGCGGCAGCACAGATACGCAGTATTTT. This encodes CASSRTSGSTDTQYF.

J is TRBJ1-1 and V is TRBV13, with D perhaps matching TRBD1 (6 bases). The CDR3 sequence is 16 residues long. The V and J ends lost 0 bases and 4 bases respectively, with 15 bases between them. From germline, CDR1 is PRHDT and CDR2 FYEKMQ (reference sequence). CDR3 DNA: TGTGCCAGCAGCTTAGGCGAGGGGGGAGGTAGCACTGAAGCTTTCTTT. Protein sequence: CASSLGEGGGSTEAFF.

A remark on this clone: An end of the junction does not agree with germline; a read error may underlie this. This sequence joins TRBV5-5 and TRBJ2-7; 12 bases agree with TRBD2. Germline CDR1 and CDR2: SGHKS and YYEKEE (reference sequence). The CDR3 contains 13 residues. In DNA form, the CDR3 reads TGTGCCAGCAGCTTGGAACTAGCGGGAGGAGACTCGTTC. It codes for CASSLELAGGDSF.

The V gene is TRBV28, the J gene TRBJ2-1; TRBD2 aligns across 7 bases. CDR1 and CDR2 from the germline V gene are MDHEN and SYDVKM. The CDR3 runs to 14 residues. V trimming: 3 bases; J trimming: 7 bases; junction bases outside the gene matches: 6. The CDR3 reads CASSLGGRVNEQFF. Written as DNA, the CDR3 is TGTGCCAGCAGTTTGGGCGGGAGAGTAAATGAGCAGTTCTTC.

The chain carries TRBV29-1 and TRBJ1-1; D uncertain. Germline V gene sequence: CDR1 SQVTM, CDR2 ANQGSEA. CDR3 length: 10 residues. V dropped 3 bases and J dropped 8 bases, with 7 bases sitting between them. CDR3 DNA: TGCAGCGTTGAGACATTCGAAGCTTTCTTT. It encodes CSVETFEAFF.

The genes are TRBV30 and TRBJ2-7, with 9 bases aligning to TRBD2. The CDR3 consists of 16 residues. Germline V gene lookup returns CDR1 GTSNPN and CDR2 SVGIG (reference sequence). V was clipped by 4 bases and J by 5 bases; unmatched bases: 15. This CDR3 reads CAWTVAGVVVPDEQYF. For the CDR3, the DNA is TGTGCCTGGACCGTAGCGGGAGTTGTAGTACCGGACGAGCAGTACTTC.

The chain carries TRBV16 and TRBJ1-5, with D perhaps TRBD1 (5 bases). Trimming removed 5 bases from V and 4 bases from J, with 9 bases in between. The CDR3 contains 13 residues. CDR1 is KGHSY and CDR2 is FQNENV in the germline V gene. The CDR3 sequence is CASSDDRNQPQHF. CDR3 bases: TGTGCCAGCAGCGATGACAGAAATCAGCCCCAGCATTTT.

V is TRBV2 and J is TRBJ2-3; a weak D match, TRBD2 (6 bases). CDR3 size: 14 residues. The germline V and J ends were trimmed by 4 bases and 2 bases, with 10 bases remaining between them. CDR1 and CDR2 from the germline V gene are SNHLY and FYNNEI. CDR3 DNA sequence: TGTGCCAGCAGTGTTAGCGGAATCACAGATACGCAGTATTTT. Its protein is CASSVSGITDTQYF. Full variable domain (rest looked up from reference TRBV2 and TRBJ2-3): EPEVTQTPSHQVTQMGQEVILRCVPISNHLYFYWYRQILGQKVEFLVSFYNNEISEKSEIFDDQFSVERPDGSNFTLKIRSTKLEDSAMYFCASSVSGITDTQYFGPGTRLTVL.

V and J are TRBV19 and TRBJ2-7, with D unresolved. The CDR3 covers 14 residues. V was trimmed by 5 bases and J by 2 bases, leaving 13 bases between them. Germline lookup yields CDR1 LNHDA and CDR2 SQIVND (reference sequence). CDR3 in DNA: TGTGCCAGTAGTCTACACGCCGGACCCTACGAGCAGTACTTC. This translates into CASSLHAGPYEQYF.